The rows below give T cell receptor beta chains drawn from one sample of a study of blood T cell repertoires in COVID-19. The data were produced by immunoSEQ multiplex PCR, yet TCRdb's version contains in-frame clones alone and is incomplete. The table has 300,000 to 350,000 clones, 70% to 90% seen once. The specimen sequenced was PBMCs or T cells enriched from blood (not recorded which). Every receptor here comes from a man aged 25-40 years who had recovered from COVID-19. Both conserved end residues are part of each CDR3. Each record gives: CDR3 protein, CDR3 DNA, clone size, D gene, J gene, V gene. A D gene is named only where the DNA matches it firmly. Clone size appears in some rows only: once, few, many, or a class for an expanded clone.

CDR3 protein: CASSVGGQLRTDTQYF
CDR3 DNA: TGTGCCAGCAGCGTAGGGGGACAGCTACGAACAGATACGCAGTATTTT
clone size: .
D gene: TRBD1
J gene: TRBJ2-3
V gene: TRBV9

CDR3 protein: CAWSKLGNQPQHF
CDR3 DNA: TGTGCCTGGAGTAAACTCGGCAATCAGCCCCAGCATTTT
clone size: .
D gene: .
J gene: TRBJ1-5
V gene: TRBV30

CDR3 protein: CASSPSSGANQPQHF
CDR3 DNA: TGTGCCAGCAGCCCAAGTTCAGGGGCAAATCAGCCCCAGCATTTT
clone size: .
D gene: .
J gene: TRBJ1-5
V gene: TRBV4-2

CDR3 protein: CASSPRPGQDMKDEQFF
CDR3 DNA: TGTGCCAGCTCACCACGTCCGGGACAGGACATGAAGGATGAGCAGTTCTTC
clone size: .
D gene: TRBD1
J gene: TRBJ2-1
V gene: TRBV18

CDR3 protein: CASSGTSRNQPQHF
CDR3 DNA: TGTGCCAGCAGTGGGACAAGTCGCAATCAGCCCCAGCATTTT
clone size: .
D gene: .
J gene: TRBJ1-5
V gene: TRBV27

CDR3 protein: CASKREGLSSYEQYF
CDR3 DNA: TGTGCCAGCAAACGAGAGGGCCTCAGCTCCTACGAGCAGTACTTC
clone size: .
D gene: .
J gene: TRBJ2-7
V gene: TRBV2

CDR3 protein: CASSLYRGAGTEAFF
CDR3 DNA: TGTGCCAGCAGTCTCTATCGGGGGGCTGGCACTGAAGCTTTCTTT
clone size: once
D gene: .
J gene: TRBJ1-1
V gene: TRBV7-6

CDR3 protein: CAISDDSIYGYTF
CDR3 DNA: TGTGCCATCAGTGACGACAGCATCTATGGCTACACCTTC
clone size: .
D gene: .
J gene: TRBJ1-2
V gene: TRBV10-3

CDR3 protein: CAINGRGDYGYTF
CDR3 DNA: TGTGCCATCAATGGCAGGGGAGACTATGGCTACACCTTC
clone size: .
D gene: .
J gene: TRBJ1-2
V gene: TRBV10-3

CDR3 protein: CAISGQQGLGTEAFF
CDR3 DNA: TGTGCCATCAGTGGACAACAGGGGCTCGGCACTGAAGCTTTCTTT
clone size: .
D gene: TRBD1
J gene: TRBJ1-1
V gene: TRBV10-3

CDR3 protein: CATSRLRASGDTDTQYF
CDR3 DNA: TGTGCCACCAGCAGGCTAAGGGCTAGCGGGGACACAGATACGCAGTATTTT
clone size: .
D gene: TRBD2
J gene: TRBJ2-3
V gene: TRBV15

CDR3 protein: CASNRALAGGPYEQFF
CDR3 DNA: TGTGCCAGCAACCGAGCCCTGGCGGGGGGGCCCTATGAGCAGTTCTTC
clone size: .
D gene: TRBD2
J gene: TRBJ2-1
V gene: TRBV9

CDR3 protein: CASSLGHSKAFF
CDR3 DNA: TGTGCCAGCAGCTTAGGTCACTCGAAAGCTTTCTTT
clone size: .
D gene: .
J gene: TRBJ1-1
V gene: TRBV11-2

CDR3 protein: CASSPALSTAANYEQYF
CDR3 DNA: TGTGCCAGCTCACCAGCCCTTTCGACTGCAGCCAACTACGAGCAGTACTTC
clone size: .
D gene: .
J gene: TRBJ2-7
V gene: TRBV18

CDR3 protein: CASSRSGNEQFF
CDR3 DNA: TGTGCCAGCAGTCGTAGCGGCAATGAGCAGTTCTTC
clone size: .
D gene: .
J gene: TRBJ2-1
V gene: TRBV7-9

CDR3 protein: CASSTPEGSYNEQFF
CDR3 DNA: TGTGCCAGTAGTACCCCGGAGGGTTCCTACAATGAGCAGTTCTTC
clone size: .
D gene: .
J gene: TRBJ2-1
V gene: TRBV19

CDR3 protein: CASSPGTGARYGYTF
CDR3 DNA: TGTGCCAGCAGTCCCGGGACAGGGGCCCGCTATGGCTACACCTTC
clone size: .
D gene: TRBD1
J gene: TRBJ1-2
V gene: TRBV27

CDR3 protein: CASSVSTDTQYF
CDR3 DNA: TGTGCCAGCAGTGTCTCCACAGATACGCAGTATTTT
clone size: .
D gene: .
J gene: TRBJ2-3
V gene: TRBV25-1

CDR3 protein: CASSLDIRDRVPADTEAFF
CDR3 DNA: TGCGCCAGCAGCTTAGACATCCGAGACAGGGTCCCGGCGGACACTGAAGCTTTCTTT
clone size: .
D gene: TRBD1
J gene: TRBJ1-1
V gene: TRBV5-1

CDR3 protein: CASTRRGGNGYTF
CDR3 DNA: TGTGCCAGCACCCGGCGAGGAGGTAATGGCTACACCTTC
clone size: .
D gene: .
J gene: TRBJ1-2
V gene: TRBV6-5

CDR3 protein: CASSQDLSANEKLFF
CDR3 DNA: TGCGCCAGCAGCCAAGACCTCTCAGCTAATGAAAAACTGTTTTTT
clone size: .
D gene: .
J gene: TRBJ1-4
V gene: TRBV4-1

CDR3 protein: CASSLTRGQNTF
CDR3 DNA: TGTGCCAGCAGTTTGACCAGGGGACAGAACACCTTC
clone size: .
D gene: TRBD1
J gene: TRBJ1-2
V gene: TRBV12-3/TRBV12-4

CDR3 protein: CASSIGSGGEAFF
CDR3 DNA: TGTGCCAGTAGTATCGGTTCGGGAGGTGAAGCTTTCTTT
clone size: few
D gene: .
J gene: TRBJ1-1
V gene: TRBV19

CDR3 protein: CASSPPAGIAGELFF
CDR3 DNA: TGTGCCAGCTCACCACCGGCAGGGATCGCCGGGGAGCTGTTTTTT
clone size: .
D gene: .
J gene: TRBJ2-2
V gene: TRBV18

CDR3 protein: CASRATASSYNEQFF
CDR3 DNA: TGTGCCAGCAGAGCGACAGCAAGCTCCTACAATGAGCAGTTCTTC
clone size: .
D gene: .
J gene: TRBJ2-1
V gene: TRBV6-4

CDR3 protein: CASSSGTGFGYTF
CDR3 DNA: TGTGCCAGCAGCTCCGGGACAGGGTTTGGCTACACCTTC
clone size: .
D gene: TRBD1
J gene: TRBJ1-2
V gene: TRBV7-3

CDR3 protein: CASASTGWFGYTF
CDR3 DNA: TGCGCCAGCGCCTCGACAGGATGGTTTGGCTACACCTTC
clone size: few
D gene: .
J gene: TRBJ1-2
V gene: TRBV10-2

CDR3 protein: CASSVGGATEAFF
CDR3 DNA: TGTGCCAGCAGCGTAGGGGGCGCGACTGAAGCTTTCTTT
clone size: .
D gene: TRBD1
J gene: TRBJ1-1
V gene: TRBV7-9